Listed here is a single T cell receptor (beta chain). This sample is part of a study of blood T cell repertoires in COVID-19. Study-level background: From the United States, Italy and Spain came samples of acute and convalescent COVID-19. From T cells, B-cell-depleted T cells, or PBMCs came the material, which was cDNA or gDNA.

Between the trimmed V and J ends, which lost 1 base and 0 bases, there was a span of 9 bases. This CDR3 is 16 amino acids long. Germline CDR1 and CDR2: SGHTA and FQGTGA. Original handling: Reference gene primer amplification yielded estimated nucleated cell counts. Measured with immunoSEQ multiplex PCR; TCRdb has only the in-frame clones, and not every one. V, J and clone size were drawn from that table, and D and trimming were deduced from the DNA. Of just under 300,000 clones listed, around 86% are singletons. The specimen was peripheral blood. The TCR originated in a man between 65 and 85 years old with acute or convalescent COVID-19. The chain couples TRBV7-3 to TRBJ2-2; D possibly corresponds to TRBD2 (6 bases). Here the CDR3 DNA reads TGTGCCAGCAGCTTAAACGCGGGGACGAACACCGGGGAGCTGTTTTTT. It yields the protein CASSLNAGTNTGELFF.